This TCR beta chain appears in the sequencing data of a study of blood T cell repertoires in COVID-19 (dated by TCRdb to 2018 to 2020). About the full investigation: Collaborator samples came from the United States, Italy and Spain and covered acute and convalescent phases of COVID-19. The material from the prospective study consisted of cDNA or gDNA derived from T cells, B-cell-depleted T cells, or PBMCs. Deeply sampled blood TCRbeta repertoires from subjects exposed to, actively infected with, or recovered from COVID-19 were included in the dataset. The repertoires were released in a freely available public database intended as a resource for research on the immune response to SARS-CoV-2. Samples were obtained from the ongoing ImmuneRACE study (first 160 participants) and from about 1,300 subjects provided by 6 global collaborators. The sample metadata nearly always contained a de-identified subject ID, COVID-19 status, age in years and sex. Where available, HLA class I and class II types were taken from metadata supplied by the sample provider and were not determined by assay-based typing.

Another Seattle source contributed samples from volunteer blood donors who had recovered from COVID-19. The collaborating institutions used their own protocols to collect whole blood in K2EDTA tubes. For TCRbeta analysis, collaborators shipped samples as frozen whole blood, isolated PBMCs, or DNA extracted from either of those sample types. The V end gives up 6 bases and the J end 4 bases, leaving 7 bases in the junction not matched to a gene. The germline V gene (reference sequence) sets CDR1 to LNHDA and CDR2 to SQIVND. The CDR3 holds 14 amino acids from the cysteine to the phenylalanine. Just CDR3 DNA is preserved here, 42 bases in frame from base 1. TCRbeta CDR3 regions were amplified from genomic DNA by means of the immunoSEQ Assay, a bias-controlled multiplex PCR. As for the original processing: The number of nucleated cells in each sample was estimated by amplification of reference gene primers within the assay. Sequence reads were collapsed and filtered to measure the absolute abundance of every unique TCRbeta CDR3 rearrangement. Productive Simpson clonality was computed per sample as the square root of Simpson's diversity index over productive rearrangements. TCRdb carries this immuneACCESS record with in-frame sequences only. Its versions omit some clonotypes, under half of them owing to an unresolved V gene in the studies checked, with the rest unexplained. The DNA gave D and trimming, while V, J and clone size come from that table. The sample has about 170,000 clones on record, over 75% of them singletons. Approximately 1.3% of the sample is in the top ten clones.

Paper-wide results and their limitations: The quantity of clinical and demographic metadata differed by source and by participant and was supplied without curation.

Comments on this clone: Its target antigen remains unknown. Base qualities are not at hand, and no much larger clone is one base apart.

The TCR comes from a man between 60 and 75 years old who had recovered from COVID-19. The chain couples TRBV19 to TRBJ1-2, with 8 central nucleotides matching TRBD1. Material: peripheral blood. The CDR3 protein is CASRRSGGAYGYTF. The bases are TGTGCCAGTAGAAGATCAGGGGGCGCCTATGGCTACACCTTC.